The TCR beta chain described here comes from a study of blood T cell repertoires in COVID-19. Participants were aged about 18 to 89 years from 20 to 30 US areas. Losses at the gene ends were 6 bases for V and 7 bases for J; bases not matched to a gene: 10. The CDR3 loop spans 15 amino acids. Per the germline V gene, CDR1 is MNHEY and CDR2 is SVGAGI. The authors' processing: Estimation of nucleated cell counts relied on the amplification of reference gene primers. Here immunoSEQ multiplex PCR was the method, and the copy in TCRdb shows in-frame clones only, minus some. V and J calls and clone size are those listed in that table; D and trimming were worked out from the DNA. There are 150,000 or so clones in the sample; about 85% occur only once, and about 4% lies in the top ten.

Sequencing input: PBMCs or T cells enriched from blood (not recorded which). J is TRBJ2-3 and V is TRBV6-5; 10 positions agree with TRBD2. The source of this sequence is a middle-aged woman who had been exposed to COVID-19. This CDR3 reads CASRPSGGRGNTQYF. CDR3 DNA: TGTGCCAGCAGACCTAGCGGGGGCCGTGGGAATACGCAGTATTTT.